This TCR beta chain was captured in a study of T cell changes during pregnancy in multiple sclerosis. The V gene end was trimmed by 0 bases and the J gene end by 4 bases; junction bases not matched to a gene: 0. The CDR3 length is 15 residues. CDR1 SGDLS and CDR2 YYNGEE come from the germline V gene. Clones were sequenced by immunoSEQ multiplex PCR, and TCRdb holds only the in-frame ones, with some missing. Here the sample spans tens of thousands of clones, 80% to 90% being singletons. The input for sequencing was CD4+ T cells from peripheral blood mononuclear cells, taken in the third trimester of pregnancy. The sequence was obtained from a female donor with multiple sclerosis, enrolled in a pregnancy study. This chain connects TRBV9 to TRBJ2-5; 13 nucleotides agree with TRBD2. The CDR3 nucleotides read TGTGCCAGCAGCGTAGGGACTAGCGGGGGAGAGACCCAGTACTTC. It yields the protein CASSVGTSGGETQYF.